This T cell receptor beta chain was recovered during a study of PD-1 and CTLA-4 blockade in melanoma. Produced via immunoSEQ multiplex PCR; TCRdb's table is partial and in-frame only. The sample lists 15,000 to 20,000 clones; about two thirds were seen once. Germline lookup yields CDR1 MNHEY and CDR2 SVGEGT. The CDR3 loop spans 14 amino acids. V shed 0 bases and J shed 2 bases, with 6 bases lying between them. Source: CD8+ T cells from peripheral blood, taken from a patient given anti-PD-1 treatment. The receptor was isolated from a human donor with melanoma. This sequence joins TRBV6-2 or TRBV6-3 and TRBJ2-3; D remains ambiguous. The CDR3 reads CASSYSRATDTQYF. The CDR3 DNA reads as TGTGCCAGCAGTTACTCAAGGGCCACAGATACGCAGTATTTT.